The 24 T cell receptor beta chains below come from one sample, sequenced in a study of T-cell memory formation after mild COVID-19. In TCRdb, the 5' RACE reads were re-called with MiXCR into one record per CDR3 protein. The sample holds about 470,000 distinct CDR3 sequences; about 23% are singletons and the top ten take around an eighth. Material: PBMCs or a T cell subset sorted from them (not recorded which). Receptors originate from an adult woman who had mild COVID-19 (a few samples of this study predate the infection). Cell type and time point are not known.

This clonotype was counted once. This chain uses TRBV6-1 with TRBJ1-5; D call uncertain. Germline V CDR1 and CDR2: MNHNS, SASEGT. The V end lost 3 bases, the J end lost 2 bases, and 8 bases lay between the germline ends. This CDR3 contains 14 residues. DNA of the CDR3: TGTGCCAGCAGTGACGAAATTGGCAATCAGCCCCAGCATTTT. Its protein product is CASSDEIGNQPQHF.

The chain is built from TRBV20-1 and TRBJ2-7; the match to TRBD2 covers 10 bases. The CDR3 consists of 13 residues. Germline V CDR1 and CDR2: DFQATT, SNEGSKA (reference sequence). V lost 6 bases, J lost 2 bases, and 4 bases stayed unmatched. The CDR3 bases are TGCAGTGCCCCCACTAGCGGGGCCTACGAGCAGTACTTC. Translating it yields CSAPTSGAYEQYF.

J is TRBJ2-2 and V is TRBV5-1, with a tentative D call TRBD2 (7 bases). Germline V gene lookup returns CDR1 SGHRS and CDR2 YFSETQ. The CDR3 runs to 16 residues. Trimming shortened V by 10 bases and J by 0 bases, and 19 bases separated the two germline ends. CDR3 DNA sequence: TGCGCCTCCTCACTGGTGGGGGGGCCGAACACCGGGGAGCTGTTTTTT. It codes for CASSLVGGPNTGELFF.

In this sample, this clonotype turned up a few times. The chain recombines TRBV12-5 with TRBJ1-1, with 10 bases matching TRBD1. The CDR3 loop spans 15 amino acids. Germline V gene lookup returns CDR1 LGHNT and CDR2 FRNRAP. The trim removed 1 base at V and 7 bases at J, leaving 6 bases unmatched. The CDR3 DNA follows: TGTGCTAGTGGTTTGGCAGGACAGGGGGTCCATGAAGCTTTCTTT. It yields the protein CASGLAGQGVHEAFF. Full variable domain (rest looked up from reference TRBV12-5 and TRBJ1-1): DARVTQTPRHKVTEMGQEVTMRCQPILGHNTVFWYRQTMMQGLELLAYFRNRAPLDDSGMPKDRFSAEMPDATLATLKIQPSEPRDSAVYFCASGLAGQGVHEAFFGQGTRLTVV.

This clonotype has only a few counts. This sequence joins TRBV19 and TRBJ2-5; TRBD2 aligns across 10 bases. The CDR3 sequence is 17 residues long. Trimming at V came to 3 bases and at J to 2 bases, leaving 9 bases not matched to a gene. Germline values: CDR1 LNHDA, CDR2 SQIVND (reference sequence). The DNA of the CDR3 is TGTGCCAGTAGTATGGGGCTAGCGGGAGTAGAGCAAGAGACCCAGTACTTC. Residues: CASSMGLAGVEQETQYF.

The CDR3 DNA reads TGTGCCAGCAGCTTCAACGCCCTTTGGTATGGCTACACCTTC. Residues: CASSFNALWYGYTF. V gene TRBV7-2 combines with J gene TRBJ1-2, with D hard to call. Germline V gives CDR1 SGHTA, CDR2 FQGNSA. V was clipped by 3 bases and J by 5 bases, with 13 bases between them. The CDR3 is 14 residues long.

CDR3 sequence reads: CASSQELAGKETQYF. CDR3 nucleotide sequence: TGCGCCAGCAGCCAAGAATTGGCGGGGAAAGAGACCCAGTACTTC. The gene calls are TRBV4-3 and TRBJ2-5; a possible D gene is TRBD2 (6 bases). The CDR3 runs 15 residues. V was clipped by 0 bases and J by 3 bases, with 11 bases between them. CDR1 LGHNA and CDR2 YSLEER come from the germline V gene.

The DNA of the CDR3 is TGTGCCAGCAGTCTGGACAGGGGGCTCCGGGATACGCAGTATTTT. Encoded protein: CASSLDRGLRDTQYF. The chain uses TRBV6-1 and TRBJ2-3; 11 bases are a match to TRBD1. V was clipped by 5 bases and J by 6 bases; unmatched bases: 7. The CDR3 consists of 15 residues. Per the germline V gene, CDR1 is MNHNS and CDR2 is SASEGT.

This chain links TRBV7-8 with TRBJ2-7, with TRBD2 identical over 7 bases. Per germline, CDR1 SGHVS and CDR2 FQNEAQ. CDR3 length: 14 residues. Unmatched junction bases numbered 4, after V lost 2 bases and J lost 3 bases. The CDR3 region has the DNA TGTGCCAGCAGCTTAATTGGGGACTACTACGAGCAGTACTTC. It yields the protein CASSLIGDYYEQYF.

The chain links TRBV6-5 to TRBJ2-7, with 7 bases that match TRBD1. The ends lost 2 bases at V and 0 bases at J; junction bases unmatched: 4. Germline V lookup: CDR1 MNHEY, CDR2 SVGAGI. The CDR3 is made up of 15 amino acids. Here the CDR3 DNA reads TGTGCCAGCAGTTACCCGGGACAGAGCTCCTACGAGCAGTACTTC. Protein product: CASSYPGQSSYEQYF.

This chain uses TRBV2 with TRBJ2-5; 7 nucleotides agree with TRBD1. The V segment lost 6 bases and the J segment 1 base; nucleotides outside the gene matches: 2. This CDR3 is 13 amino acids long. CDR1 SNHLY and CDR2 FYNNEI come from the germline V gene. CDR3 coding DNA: TGTGCCAGCAGGGACAGGTCCCAAGAGACCCAGTACTTC. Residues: CASRDRSQETQYF.

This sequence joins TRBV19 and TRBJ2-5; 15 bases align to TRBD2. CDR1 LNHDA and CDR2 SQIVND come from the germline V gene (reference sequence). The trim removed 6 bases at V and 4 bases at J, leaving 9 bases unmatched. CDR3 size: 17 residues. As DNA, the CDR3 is TGTGCCAGTAGCCGGCATGGGACTAGCGGGAGGCCAGAGACCCAGTACTTC. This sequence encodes CASSRHGTSGRPETQYF.

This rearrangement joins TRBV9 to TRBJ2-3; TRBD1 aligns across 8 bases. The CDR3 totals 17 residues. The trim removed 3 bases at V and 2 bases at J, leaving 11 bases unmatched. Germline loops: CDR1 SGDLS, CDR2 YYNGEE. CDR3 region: CASSDRDRGIITDTQYF. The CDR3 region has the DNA TGTGCCAGCAGCGATCGCGACAGGGGAATTATCACAGATACGCAGTATTTT.

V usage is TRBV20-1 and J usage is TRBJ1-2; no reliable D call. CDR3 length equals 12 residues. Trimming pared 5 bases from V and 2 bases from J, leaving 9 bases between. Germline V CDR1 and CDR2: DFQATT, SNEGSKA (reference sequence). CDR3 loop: CSAGDLNYGYTF. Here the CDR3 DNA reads TGCAGTGCTGGGGATCTCAACTATGGCTACACCTTC.

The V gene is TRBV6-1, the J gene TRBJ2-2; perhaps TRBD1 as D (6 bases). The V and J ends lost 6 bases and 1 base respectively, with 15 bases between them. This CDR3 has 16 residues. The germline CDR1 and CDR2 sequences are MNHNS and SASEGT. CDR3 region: CASSHEGGLNTGELFF. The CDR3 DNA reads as TGTGCCAGCAGCCATGAAGGGGGTCTGAACACCGGGGAGCTGTTTTTT.

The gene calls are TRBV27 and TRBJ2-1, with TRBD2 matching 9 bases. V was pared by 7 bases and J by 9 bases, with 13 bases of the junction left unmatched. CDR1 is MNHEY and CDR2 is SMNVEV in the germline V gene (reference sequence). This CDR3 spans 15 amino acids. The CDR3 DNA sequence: TGTGCCAGCACCCTTGGCGGGGGGGCGTTTCGTGAGCAGTTCTTC. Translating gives CASTLGGGAFREQFF.

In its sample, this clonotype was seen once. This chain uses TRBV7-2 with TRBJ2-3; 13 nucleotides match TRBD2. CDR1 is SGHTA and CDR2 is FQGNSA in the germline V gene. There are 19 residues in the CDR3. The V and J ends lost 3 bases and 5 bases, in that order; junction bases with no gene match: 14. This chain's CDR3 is CASSLLGTSGALTRDTQYF. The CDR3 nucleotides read TGTGCCAGCAGCTTGCTCGGGACTAGCGGGGCCCTCACGCGAGATACGCAGTATTTT.

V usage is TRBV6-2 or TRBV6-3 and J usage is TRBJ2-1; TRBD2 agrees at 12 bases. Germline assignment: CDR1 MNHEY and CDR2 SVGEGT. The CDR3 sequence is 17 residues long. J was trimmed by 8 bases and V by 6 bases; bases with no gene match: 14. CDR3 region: CASRPTSGGQGSHEQFF. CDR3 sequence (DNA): TGTGCCAGCAGACCGACTAGCGGGGGCCAGGGAAGCCATGAGCAGTTCTTC.

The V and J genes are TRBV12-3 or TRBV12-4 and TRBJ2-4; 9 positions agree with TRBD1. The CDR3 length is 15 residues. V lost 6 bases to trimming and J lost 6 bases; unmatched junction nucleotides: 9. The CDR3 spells CASSPIGTGRNIQYF. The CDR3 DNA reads TGTGCCAGCAGCCCTATCGGGACAGGGAGAAACATTCAGTACTTC.

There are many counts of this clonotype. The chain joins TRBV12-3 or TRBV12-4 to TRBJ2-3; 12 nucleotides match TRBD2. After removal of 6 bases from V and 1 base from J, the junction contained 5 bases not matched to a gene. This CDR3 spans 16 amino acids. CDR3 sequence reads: CASSLTSGGGTDTQYF. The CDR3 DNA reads TGTGCCAGCAGCCTGACTAGCGGGGGAGGCACAGATACGCAGTATTTT.

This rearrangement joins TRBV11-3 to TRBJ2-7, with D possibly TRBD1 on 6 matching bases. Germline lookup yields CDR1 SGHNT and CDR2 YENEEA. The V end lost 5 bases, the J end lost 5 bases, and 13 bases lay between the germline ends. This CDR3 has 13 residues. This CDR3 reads CASSLTGKHEQYF. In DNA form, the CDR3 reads TGTGCCAGCAGCCTCACAGGGAAACACGAGCAGTACTTC. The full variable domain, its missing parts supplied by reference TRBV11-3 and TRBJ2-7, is EAGVVQSPRYKIIEKKQPVAFWCNPISGHNTLYWYLQNLGQGPELLIRYENEEAVDDSQLPKDRFSAERLKGVDSTLKIQPAELGDSAVYLCASSLTGKHEQYFGPGTRLTVT.

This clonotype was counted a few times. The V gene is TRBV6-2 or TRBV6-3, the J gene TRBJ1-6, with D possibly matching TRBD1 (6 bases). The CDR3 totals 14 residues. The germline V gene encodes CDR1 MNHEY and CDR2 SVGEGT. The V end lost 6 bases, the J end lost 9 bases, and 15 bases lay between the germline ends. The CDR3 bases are TGTGCCAGCAGAGCACAGGGATCCGGTTCACCCCTCCACTTT. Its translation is CASRAQGSGSPLHF.

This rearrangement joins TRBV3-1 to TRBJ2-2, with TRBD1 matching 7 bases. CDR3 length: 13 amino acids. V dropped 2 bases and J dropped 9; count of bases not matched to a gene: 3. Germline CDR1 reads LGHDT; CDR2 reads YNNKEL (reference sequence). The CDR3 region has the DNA TGTGCCAGCAGCCAAATAGGGGGCCGGGAGCTGTTTTTT. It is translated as CASSQIGGRELFF.

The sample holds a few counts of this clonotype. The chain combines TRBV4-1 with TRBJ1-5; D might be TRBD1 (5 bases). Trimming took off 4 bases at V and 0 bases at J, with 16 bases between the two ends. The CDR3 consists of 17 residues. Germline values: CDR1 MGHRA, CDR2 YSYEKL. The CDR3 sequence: CASSPVGRGLSNQPQHF. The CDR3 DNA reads TGCGCCAGCAGCCCGGTGGGGCGGGGCCTTAGCAATCAGCCCCAGCATTTT.